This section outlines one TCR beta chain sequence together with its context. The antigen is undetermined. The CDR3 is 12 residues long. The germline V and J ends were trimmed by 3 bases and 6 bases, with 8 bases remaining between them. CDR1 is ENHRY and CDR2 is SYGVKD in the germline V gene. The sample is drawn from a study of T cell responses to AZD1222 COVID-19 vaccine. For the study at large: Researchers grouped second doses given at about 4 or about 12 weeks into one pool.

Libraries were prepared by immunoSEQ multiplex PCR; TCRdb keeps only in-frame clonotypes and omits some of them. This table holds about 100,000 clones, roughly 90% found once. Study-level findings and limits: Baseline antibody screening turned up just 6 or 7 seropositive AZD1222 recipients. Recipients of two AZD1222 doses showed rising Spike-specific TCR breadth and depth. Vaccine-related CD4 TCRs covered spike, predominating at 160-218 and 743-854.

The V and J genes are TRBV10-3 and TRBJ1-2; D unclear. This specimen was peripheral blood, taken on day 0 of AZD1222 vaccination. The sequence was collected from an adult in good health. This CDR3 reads CAISDRANGYTF. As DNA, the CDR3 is TGTGCCATCAGTGACAGAGCGAATGGCTACACCTTC.